The subject of this entry is one TCR beta chain. Antigen: not known. Germline V gives CDR1 LGHNA, CDR2 YNFKEQ. CDR3 size: 17 residues. With V trimmed by 6 bases and J by 3 bases, 11 bases remained unmatched. The record originates from a study of radiotherapy plus CTLA-4 blockade in lung cancer. Study outcomes and limitations: Peripheral blood showed expansion of tumor-derived TCR clones after radiotherapy and ipilimumab.

Profiling relied on immunoSEQ multiplex PCR, and the TCRdb table lists in-frame clones only, not all of them. The sample carries around 78,000 clones, over 70% recorded once. The V and J genes are TRBV4-2 and TRBJ2-3; 11 nucleotides align to TRBD2. Here the sequenced sample was peripheral blood, taken from a patient treated with radiotherapy plus ipilimumab. The clonotype comes from a human donor with non-small cell lung cancer who had a partial response to radiotherapy plus ipilimumab. Some clones in this sample may be carry-over from other donors' samples. CDR3 loop: CASSPHLTSGGTDTQYF. The DNA for the CDR3 is TGTGCCAGCAGTCCCCATCTTACTAGCGGGGGAACAGATACGCAGTATTTT.